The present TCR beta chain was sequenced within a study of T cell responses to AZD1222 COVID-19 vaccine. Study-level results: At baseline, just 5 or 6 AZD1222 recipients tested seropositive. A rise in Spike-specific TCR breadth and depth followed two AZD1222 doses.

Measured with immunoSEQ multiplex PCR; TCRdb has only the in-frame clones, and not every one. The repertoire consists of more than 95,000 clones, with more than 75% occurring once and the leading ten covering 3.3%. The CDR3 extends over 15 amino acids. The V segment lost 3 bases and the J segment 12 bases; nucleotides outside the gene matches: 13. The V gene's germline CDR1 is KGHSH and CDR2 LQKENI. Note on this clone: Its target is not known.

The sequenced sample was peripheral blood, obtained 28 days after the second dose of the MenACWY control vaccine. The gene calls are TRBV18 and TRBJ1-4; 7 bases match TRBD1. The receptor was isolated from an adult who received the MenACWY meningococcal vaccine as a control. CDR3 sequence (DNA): TGTGCCAGCTCACCGAGGACAGGTTCAAGGGGAGAACTGTTTTTT. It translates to CASSPRTGSRGELFF.